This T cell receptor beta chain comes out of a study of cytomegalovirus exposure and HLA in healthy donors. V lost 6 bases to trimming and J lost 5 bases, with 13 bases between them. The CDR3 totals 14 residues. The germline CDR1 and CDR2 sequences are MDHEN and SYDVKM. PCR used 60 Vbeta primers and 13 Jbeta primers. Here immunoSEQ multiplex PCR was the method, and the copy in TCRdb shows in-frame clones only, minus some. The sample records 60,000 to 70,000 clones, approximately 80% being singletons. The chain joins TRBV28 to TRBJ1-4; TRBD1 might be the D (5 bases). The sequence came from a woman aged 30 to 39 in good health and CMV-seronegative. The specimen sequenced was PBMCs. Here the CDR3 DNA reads TGTGCCAGCAGCCTGACAGCTTACAATGAAAAACTGTTTTTT. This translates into CASSLTAYNEKLFF.